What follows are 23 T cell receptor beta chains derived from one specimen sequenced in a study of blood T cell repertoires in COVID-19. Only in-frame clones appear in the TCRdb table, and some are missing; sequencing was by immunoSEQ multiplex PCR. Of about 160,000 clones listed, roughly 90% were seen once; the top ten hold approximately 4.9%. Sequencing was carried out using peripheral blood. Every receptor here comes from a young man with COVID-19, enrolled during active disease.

CDR3 sequence: CASSESTWVPYTEAFF. CDR3 nucleotides: TGCGCCAGCAGTGAGTCGACTTGGGTTCCGTACACTGAAGCTTTCTTT. The rearrangement links TRBV10-1 to TRBJ1-1; D not certain. Germline CDR1 reads WNHNN; CDR2 reads SYGVQD (reference sequence). The CDR3 loop spans 16 amino acids. V was clipped by 0 bases and J by 3 bases, with 14 bases between them.

The CDR3 spells CAISKAGHRRGAFF. The DNA for the CDR3 is TGTGCCATCAGCAAAGCGGGACACCGGCGGGGAGCTTTCTTT. The V call is TRBV10-3, the J call TRBJ1-1, with D possibly being TRBD1 (6 bases). Trimming cost V 6 bases and J 10 bases, with 21 bases left between them. The CDR3 runs 14 residues. Germline V gene sequence: CDR1 ENHRY, CDR2 SYGVKD.

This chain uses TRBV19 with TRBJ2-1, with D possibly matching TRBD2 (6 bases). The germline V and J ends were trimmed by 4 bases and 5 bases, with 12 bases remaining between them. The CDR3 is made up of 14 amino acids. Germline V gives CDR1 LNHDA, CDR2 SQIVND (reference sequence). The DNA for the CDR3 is TGTGCCAGTAGTACAGCTAGCGTGAACAATGAGCAGTTCTTC. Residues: CASSTASVNNEQFF. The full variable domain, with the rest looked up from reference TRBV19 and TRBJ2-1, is DGGITQSPKYLFRKEGQNVTLSCEQNLNHDAMYWYRQDPGQGLRLIYYSQIVNDFQKGDIAEGYSVSREKKESFPLTVTSAQKNPTAFYLCASSTASVNNEQFFGPGTRLTVL.

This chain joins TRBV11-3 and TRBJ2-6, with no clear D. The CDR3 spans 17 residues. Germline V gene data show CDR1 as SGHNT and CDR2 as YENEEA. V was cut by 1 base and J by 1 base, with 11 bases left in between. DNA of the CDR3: TGTGCCAGCAGCTTAGGAGGCGCCATATCTGGGGCCAACGTCCTGACTTTC. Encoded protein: CASSLGGAISGANVLTF.

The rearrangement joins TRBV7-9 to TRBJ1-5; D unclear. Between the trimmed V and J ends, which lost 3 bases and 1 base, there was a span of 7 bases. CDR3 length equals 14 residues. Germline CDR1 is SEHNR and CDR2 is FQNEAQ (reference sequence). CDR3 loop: CASSFLGSNQPQHF. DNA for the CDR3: TGTGCCAGCAGCTTTCTAGGAAGCAATCAGCCCCAGCATTTT.

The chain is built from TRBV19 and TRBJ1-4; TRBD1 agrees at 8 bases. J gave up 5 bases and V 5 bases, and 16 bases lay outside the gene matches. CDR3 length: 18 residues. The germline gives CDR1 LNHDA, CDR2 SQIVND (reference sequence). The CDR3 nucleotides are TGTGCCAGTAGTCCCCTTGCGTTCAGGGGGCTTTTAAATGAAAAACTGTTTTTT. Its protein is CASSPLAFRGLLNEKLFF. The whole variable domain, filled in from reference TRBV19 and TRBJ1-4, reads DGGITQSPKYLFRKEGQNVTLSCEQNLNHDAMYWYRQDPGQGLRLIYYSQIVNDFQKGDIAEGYSVSREKKESFPLTVTSAQKNPTAFYLCASSPLAFRGLLNEKLFFGSGTQLSVL.

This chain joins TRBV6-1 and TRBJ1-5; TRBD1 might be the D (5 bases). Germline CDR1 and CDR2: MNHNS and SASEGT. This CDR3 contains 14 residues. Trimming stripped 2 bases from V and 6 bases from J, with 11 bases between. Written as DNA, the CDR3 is TGTGCCAGCAGTGAATCGGGGAGGGGTCAGCCCCAGCATTTT. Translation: CASSESGRGQPQHF.

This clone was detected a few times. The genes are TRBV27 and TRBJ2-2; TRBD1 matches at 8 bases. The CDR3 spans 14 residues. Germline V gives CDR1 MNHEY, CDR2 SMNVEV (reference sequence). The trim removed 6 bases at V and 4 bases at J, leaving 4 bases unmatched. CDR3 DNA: TGTGCCAGCAGCCAGGGGGCGCTCACCGGGGAGCTGTTTTTT. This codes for CASSQGALTGELFF.

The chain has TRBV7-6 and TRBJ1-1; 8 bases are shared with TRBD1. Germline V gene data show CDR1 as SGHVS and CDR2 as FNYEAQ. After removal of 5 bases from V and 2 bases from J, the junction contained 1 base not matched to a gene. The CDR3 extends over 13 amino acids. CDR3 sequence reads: CASSPGGNTEAFF. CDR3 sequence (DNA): TGTGCCAGCAGCCCAGGGGGCAACACTGAAGCTTTCTTT.

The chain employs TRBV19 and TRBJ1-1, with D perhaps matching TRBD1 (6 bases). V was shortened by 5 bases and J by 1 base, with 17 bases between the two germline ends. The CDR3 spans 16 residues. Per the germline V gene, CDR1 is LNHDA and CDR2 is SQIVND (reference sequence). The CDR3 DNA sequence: TGTGCCAGTAGTCCTAGGAGACAGGATAAGAACACTGAAGCTTTCTTT. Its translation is CASSPRRQDKNTEAFF.

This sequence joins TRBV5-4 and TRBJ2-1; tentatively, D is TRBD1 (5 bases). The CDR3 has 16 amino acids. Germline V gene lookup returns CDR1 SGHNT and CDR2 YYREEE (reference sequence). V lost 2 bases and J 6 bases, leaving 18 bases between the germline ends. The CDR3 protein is CASSFGNWQGFNEQFF. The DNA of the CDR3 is TGTGCCAGCAGCTTCGGAAACTGGCAGGGTTTCAATGAGCAGTTCTTC.

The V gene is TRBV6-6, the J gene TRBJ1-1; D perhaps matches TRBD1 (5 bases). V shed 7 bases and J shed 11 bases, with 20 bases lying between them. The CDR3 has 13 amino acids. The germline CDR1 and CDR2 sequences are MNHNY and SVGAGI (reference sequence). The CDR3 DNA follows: TGTGCCAGCACCAAACACGATGGGGCGCGGGCTTTCTTT. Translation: CASTKHDGARAFF.

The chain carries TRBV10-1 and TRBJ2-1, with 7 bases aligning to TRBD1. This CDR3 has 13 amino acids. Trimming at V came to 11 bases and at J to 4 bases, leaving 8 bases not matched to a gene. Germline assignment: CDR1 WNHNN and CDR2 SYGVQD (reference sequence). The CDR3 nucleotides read TGCGCCGTACATAAGGACAGGTACAATGAGCAGTTCTTC. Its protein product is CAVHKDRYNEQFF.

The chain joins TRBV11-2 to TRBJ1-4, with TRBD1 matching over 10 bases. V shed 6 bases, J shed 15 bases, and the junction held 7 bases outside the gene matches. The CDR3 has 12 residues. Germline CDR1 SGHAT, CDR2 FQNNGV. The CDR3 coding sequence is TGTGCCAGCAGATTCGACAGGGGGCCGATGTTTTTT. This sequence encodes CASRFDRGPMFF.

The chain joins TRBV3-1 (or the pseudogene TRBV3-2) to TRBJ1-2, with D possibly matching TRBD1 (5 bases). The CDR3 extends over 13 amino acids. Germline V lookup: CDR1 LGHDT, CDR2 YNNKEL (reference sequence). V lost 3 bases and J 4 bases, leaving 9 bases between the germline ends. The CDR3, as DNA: TGTGCCAGCAGCCATCAGGGAAGCTATGGCTACACCTTC. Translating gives CASSHQGSYGYTF.

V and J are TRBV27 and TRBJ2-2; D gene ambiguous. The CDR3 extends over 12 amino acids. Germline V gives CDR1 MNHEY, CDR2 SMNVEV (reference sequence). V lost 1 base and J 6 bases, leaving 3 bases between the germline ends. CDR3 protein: CASSLLAGELFF. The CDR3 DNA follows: TGTGCCAGCAGTTTATTAGCCGGGGAGCTGTTTTTT.

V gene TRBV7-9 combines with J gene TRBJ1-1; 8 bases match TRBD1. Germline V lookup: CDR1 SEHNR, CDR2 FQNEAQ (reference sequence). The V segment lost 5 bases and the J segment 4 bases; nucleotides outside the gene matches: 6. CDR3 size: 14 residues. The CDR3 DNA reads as TGTGCCAGCAGCCCAACAGGGGGGCGCACTGAAGCTTTCTTT. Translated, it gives CASSPTGGRTEAFF. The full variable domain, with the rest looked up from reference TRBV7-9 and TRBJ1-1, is DTGVSQNPRHKITKRGQNVTFRCDPISEHNRLYWYRQTLGQGPEFLTYFQNEAQLEKSRLLSDRFSAERPKGSFSTLEIQRTEQGDSAMYLCASSPTGGRTEAFFGQGTRLTVV.

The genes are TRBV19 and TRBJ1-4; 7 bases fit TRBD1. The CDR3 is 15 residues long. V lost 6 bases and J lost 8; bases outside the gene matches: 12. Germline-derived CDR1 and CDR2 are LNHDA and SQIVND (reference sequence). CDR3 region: CASRLPGQYAEKLFF. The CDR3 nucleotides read TGTGCCAGTAGACTTCCGGGACAGTATGCCGAAAAACTGTTTTTT.

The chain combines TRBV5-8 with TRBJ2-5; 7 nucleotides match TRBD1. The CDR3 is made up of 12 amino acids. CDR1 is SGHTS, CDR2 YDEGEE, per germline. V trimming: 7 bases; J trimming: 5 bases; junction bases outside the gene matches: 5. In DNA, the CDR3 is TGTGCCAGCGCACAGGGGTGGGAGACCCAGTACTTC. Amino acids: CASAQGWETQYF.

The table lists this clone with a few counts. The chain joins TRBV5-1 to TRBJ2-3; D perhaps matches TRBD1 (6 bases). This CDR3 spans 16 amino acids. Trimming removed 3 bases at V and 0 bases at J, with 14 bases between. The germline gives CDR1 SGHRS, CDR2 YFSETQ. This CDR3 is CASSYGQYTSTDTQYF. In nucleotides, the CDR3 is TGCGCCAGCAGCTATGGACAGTATACTAGCACAGATACGCAGTATTTT. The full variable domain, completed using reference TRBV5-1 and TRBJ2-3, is KAGVTQTPRYLIKTRGQQVTLSCSPISGHRSVSWYQQTPGQGLQFLFEYFSETQRNKGNFPGRFSGRQFSNSRSEMNVSTLELGDSALYLCASSYGQYTSTDTQYFGPGTRLTVL.

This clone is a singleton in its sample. The CDR3 loop reads CASSQAGAGELFF. The CDR3 bases are TGTGCCAGCAGCCAAGCAGGTGCCGGGGAGCTGTTTTTT. This sequence joins TRBV3-1 (or the pseudogene TRBV3-2) and TRBJ2-2, with no clear D. The CDR3 is 13 amino acids. Per germline, CDR1 LGHDT and CDR2 YNNKEL (reference sequence). V lost 1 base and J 6 bases, leaving 6 bases between the germline ends.

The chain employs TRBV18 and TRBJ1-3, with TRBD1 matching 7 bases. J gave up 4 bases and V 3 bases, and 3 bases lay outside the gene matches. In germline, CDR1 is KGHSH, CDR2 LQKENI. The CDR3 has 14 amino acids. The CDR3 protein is CASSPWGQGNTIYF. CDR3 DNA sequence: TGTGCCAGCTCACCTTGGGGACAGGGAAACACCATATATTTT.

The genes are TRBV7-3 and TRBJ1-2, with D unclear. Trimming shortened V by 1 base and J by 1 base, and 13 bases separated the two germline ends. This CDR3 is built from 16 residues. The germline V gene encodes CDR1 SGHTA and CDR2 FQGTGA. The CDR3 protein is CASSLIGGAGNYGYTF. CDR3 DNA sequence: TGTGCCAGCAGCTTAATCGGAGGCGCCGGTAACTATGGCTACACCTTC.